This T cell receptor beta chain stems from a study of cytomegalovirus exposure and HLA in healthy donors. Study summary: A preliminary data release comprised around 85 million unique TCRs obtained from HLA-typed donors.

To note about this clone: Its antigen remains unidentified.

V gave up 4 bases and J gave up 6 bases; unmatched junction bases: 6. The CDR3 runs 16 residues. Germline loops: CDR1 SGHDT, CDR2 YYEEEE. Vbeta (60) and Jbeta (13) primers were used in the PCR. TCRdb keeps only in-frame clones here, not all; method: immunoSEQ multiplex PCR. This specimen shows about 140,000 clones; the ten leading clones hold about 2.3%. The study, taken as a whole, reports: TRBV6-2, TRBV6-3 and some other V segments were excluded as indistinguishable. Later genetic work tied a missense DCLRE1C variant to beta-chain V and J trimming.

The clonotype was recovered from a woman in her late teens or twenties in good health and CMV-seronegative. The V and J genes are TRBV5-6 and TRBJ2-1; 14 bases map to TRBD2. The specimen was PBMCs. As DNA, the CDR3 is TGTGCCAGCAGCGGCCGACTAGCGGGAGGGTTCAATGAGCAGTTCTTC. It yields the protein CASSGRLAGGFNEQFF.